These 27 T cell receptor beta chains were all obtained from the same sample, sequenced in a study of blood T cell repertoires in COVID-19. Clones were sequenced by immunoSEQ multiplex PCR, and TCRdb holds only the in-frame ones, with some missing. Among fewer than 300,000 clones listed, 70% to 90% were seen once. The material sequenced was peripheral blood. Source of these receptors: a woman between 40 and 55 years old who had recovered from COVID-19.

This chain links TRBV11-2 with TRBJ2-1, with 11 bases lining up with TRBD2. Germline assignment: CDR1 SGHAT and CDR2 FQNNGV. The CDR3 has 14 amino acids. J gave up 6 bases and V 5 bases, and 3 bases lay outside the gene matches. The CDR3 reads CASSPLAGGNEQFF. The CDR3 DNA reads as TGTGCCAGCAGCCCTCTAGCGGGAGGCAATGAGCAGTTCTTC.

The V and J genes are TRBV7-2 and TRBJ1-1, with 9 positions matching TRBD1. CDR1 SGHTA and CDR2 FQGNSA come from the germline V gene. V lost 5 bases and J lost 11; bases outside the gene matches: 9. The CDR3 spans 13 residues. Here the CDR3 DNA reads TGTGCCAGCAGCCCTCGGACAGGGGCTTTGGCTTTCTTT. Translating it yields CASSPRTGALAFF.

This clone was found once. This rearrangement joins TRBV5-4 to TRBJ2-5; D unclear. Trimming shortened V by 0 bases and J by 3 bases, and 6 bases separated the two germline ends. Germline V lookup: CDR1 SGHNT, CDR2 YYREEE (reference sequence). This CDR3 has 13 amino acids. CDR3 amino acids: CASSLGAEETQYF. In DNA form, the CDR3 reads TGTGCCAGCAGCTTGGGGGCAGAAGAGACCCAGTACTTC.

This clone was seen just once. V usage is TRBV11-3 and J usage is TRBJ1-3; 10 nucleotides match TRBD1. There are 15 residues in the CDR3. Looked up from germline, CDR1 is SGHNT and CDR2 is YENEEA. Trimming removed 5 bases from V and 4 bases from J; junction bases left unmatched: 5. CDR3 protein: CASSPGTGEGNTIYF. CDR3 nucleotide sequence: TGTGCCAGCAGCCCCGGGACAGGGGAAGGAAACACCATATATTTT.

Only a few counts were recorded for this clone. This rearrangement joins TRBV7-9 to TRBJ2-7; D perhaps matches TRBD1 (6 bases). V lost 4 bases, J lost 4 bases, and 17 bases lay in between. The germline V gene encodes CDR1 SEHNR and CDR2 FQNEAQ (reference sequence). The CDR3 length is 15 residues. CDR3 region: CASSSRDNVPYEQYF. Written as DNA, the CDR3 is TGTGCCAGCAGCTCCCGGGACAACGTTCCTTACGAGCAGTACTTC.

This rearrangement joins TRBV4-3 to TRBJ2-7, with TRBD1 matching 9 bases. V lost 10 bases, J lost 7 bases, and 11 bases stayed unmatched. Germline V gives CDR1 LGHNA, CDR2 YSLEER. CDR3 length: 13 amino acids. The CDR3 reads CANPPQGAGEQYV. The DNA of the CDR3 is TGCGCCAACCCACCACAGGGGGCTGGGGAGCAGTACGTC.

The count of this clone is one. The chain employs TRBV11-2 and TRBJ2-3, with 10 bases that match TRBD1. CDR3 length: 16 residues. J gave up 2 bases and V 3 bases, and 5 bases lay outside the gene matches. Germline CDR1 is SGHAT and CDR2 is FQNNGV. CDR3 residues: CASSLGQGQFTDTQYF. The CDR3 DNA follows: TGTGCCAGCAGCTTGGGACAGGGGCAATTCACAGATACGCAGTATTTT.

CDR3: CASSKGGDEQYF. CDR3 bases: TGTGCCAGCAGTAAGGGGGGGGACGAGCAGTACTTC. The chain has TRBV13 and TRBJ2-7; maybe TRBD2 (7 bases). Germline values: CDR1 PRHDT, CDR2 FYEKMQ (reference sequence). The CDR3 has 12 amino acids. V lost 6 bases and J lost 5, with 11 bases in between.

The table lists this clone with a few counts. This rearrangement joins TRBV4-1 to TRBJ2-7, with TRBD2 matching 10 bases. Germline loops: CDR1 MGHRA, CDR2 YSYEKL. CDR3 length equals 14 residues. V dropped 4 bases and J dropped 5; count of bases not matched to a gene: 5. The CDR3 sequence is CASSLGLAGDEQYF. As DNA, the CDR3 is TGCGCCAGCAGCCTGGGGCTAGCGGGAGACGAGCAGTACTTC.

This chain uses TRBV19 with TRBJ1-5; 7 nucleotides align to TRBD1. This CDR3 is built from 16 residues. Germline CDR1 reads LNHDA; CDR2 reads SQIVND (reference sequence). Trimming took 4 bases from V and 2 from J; bases not matched to a gene: 8. The CDR3 loop is CASSTQGGMGNQPQHF. The CDR3, as DNA: TGTGCCAGTAGTACTCAGGGGGGTATGGGCAATCAGCCCCAGCATTTT.

The rearrangement uses TRBV10-3 and TRBJ1-1, with 10 bases aligning to TRBD1. The J segment lost 4 bases and the V segment lost 6 bases, leaving 5 bases of the junction unmatched. This CDR3 is built from 14 residues. Germline V lookup: CDR1 ENHRY, CDR2 SYGVKD. The CDR3 DNA is TGTGCCATCAGGCGGGACAGGGGACCCACTGAAGCTTTCTTT. Amino acids: CAIRRDRGPTEAFF.

The V and J genes are TRBV27 and TRBJ2-1; TRBD1 aligns across 9 bases. The ends lost 5 bases at V and 2 bases at J; junction bases unmatched: 7. This CDR3 is 16 amino acids long. Germline assignment: CDR1 MNHEY and CDR2 SMNVEV (reference sequence). The CDR3 is CASSPPRTGAYNEQFF. CDR3 nucleotides: TGTGCCAGCAGTCCCCCCAGGACAGGGGCCTACAATGAGCAGTTCTTC.

The chain carries TRBV7-2 and TRBJ1-1, with D possibly TRBD1 on 5 matching bases. The germline gives CDR1 SGHTA, CDR2 FQGNSA. Trimming stripped 2 bases from V and 1 base from J, with 11 bases between. The CDR3 is 15 amino acids. In DNA, the CDR3 is TGTGCCAGCAGCTTATGGGGCAGACCGAACACTGAAGCTTTCTTT. Its protein is CASSLWGRPNTEAFF.

V is TRBV19 and J is TRBJ1-2; D is perhaps TRBD1 (6 bases). CDR3 length equals 9 residues. Germline CDR1 and CDR2: LNHDA and SQIVND (reference sequence). The CDR3 bases are TGTGCTAGGGGGTGGGGCTACACCTTC. As protein: CARGWGYTF.

This sequence joins TRBV7-3 and TRBJ2-3, with 9 bases aligning to TRBD2. The CDR3 has 15 amino acids. V dropped 5 bases and J dropped 5; count of bases not matched to a gene: 8. The V gene's germline CDR1 is SGHTA and CDR2 FQGTGA. The chain's CDR3 is CASSRAGGAVDTQYF. The CDR3 DNA reads as TGTGCCAGCAGCCGGGCGGGAGGGGCGGTAGATACGCAGTATTTT.

The V gene is TRBV6-5, the J gene TRBJ2-6, with D unclear. V shed 4 bases and J shed 0 bases, with 7 bases lying between them. CDR1 MNHEY and CDR2 SVGAGI come from the germline V gene. This CDR3 spans 15 amino acids. The CDR3, as DNA: TGTGCCAGCAGTTCGGTCCCCTCTGGGGCCAACGTCCTGACTTTC. It codes for CASSSVPSGANVLTF.

The J gene is TRBJ2-7, the V gene TRBV9, with 7 bases aligning to TRBD1. The CDR3 is made up of 12 amino acids. The germline gives CDR1 SGDLS, CDR2 YYNGEE. J was trimmed by 7 bases and V by 4 bases; bases with no gene match: 5. The CDR3 here is CASSQGVGEQYF. In DNA form, the CDR3 reads TGTGCCAGCAGCCAGGGGGTCGGGGAGCAGTACTTC.

The V gene is TRBV14, the J gene TRBJ2-1; a possible D gene is TRBD1 (5 bases). V was shortened by 4 bases and J by 2 bases, with 12 bases between the two germline ends. The CDR3 has 15 amino acids. In germline, CDR1 is SGHDN, CDR2 FVKESK. This CDR3 reads CASSPLGVAYNEQFF. The CDR3 coding sequence is TGTGCCAGCAGCCCCTTAGGGGTAGCCTACAATGAGCAGTTCTTC.

The chain joins TRBV10-3 to TRBJ2-5; D is possibly TRBD1 (7 bases). V lost 11 bases to trimming and J lost 1 base, with 17 bases between them. Per germline, CDR1 ENHRY and CDR2 SYGVKD. The CDR3 spans 14 residues. The CDR3 DNA sequence: TGTGCCTCCCAGGGGGGCGGGACCCAAGAGACCCAGTACTTC. It is translated as CASQGGGTQETQYF.

The chain joins TRBV19 to TRBJ2-3; 11 nucleotides agree with TRBD1. Germline lookup yields CDR1 LNHDA and CDR2 SQIVND (reference sequence). The CDR3 sequence is 16 residues long. Trimming cost V 6 bases and J 5 bases; bases outside gene matches: 10. Written as DNA, the CDR3 is TGTGCCAGTAGCCGGGCCGGACAGGGGGCGGGAGATACGCAGTATTTT. Protein: CASSRAGQGAGDTQYF.

This rearrangement joins TRBV3-1 (or the pseudogene TRBV3-2) to TRBJ1-6; 10 bases map to TRBD1. J gave up 9 bases and V 5 bases, and 13 bases lay outside the gene matches. CDR1 and CDR2 (germline): LGHDT, YNNKEL (reference sequence). This CDR3 spans 17 amino acids. As DNA, the CDR3 is TGTGCCAGCAGCGCCGGGACAGGGGATCTACTGGGTTCACCCCTCCACTTT. Amino acids: CASSAGTGDLLGSPLHF.

This chain links TRBV12-3 or TRBV12-4 with TRBJ1-2, with D perhaps TRBD1 (6 bases). V lost 7 bases, J lost 8 bases, and 17 bases lay in between. This CDR3 has 13 residues. Written as DNA, the CDR3 is TGTGCCAGCACCCGGGACACCCGAGGCGGCTACACCTTC. Protein sequence: CASTRDTRGGYTF.

This clone was detected once. The rearrangement links TRBV5-5 to TRBJ1-5, with 9 bases matching TRBD1. The CDR3 spans 14 residues. CDR1 is SGHKS, CDR2 YYEKEE, per germline (reference sequence). V gave up 4 bases and J gave up 9 bases; unmatched junction bases: 8. The CDR3 region has the DNA TGTGCCAGCAGCGGGACAGGGACCCCATCGCCCCAGCATTTT. It is translated as CASSGTGTPSPQHF.

The genes are TRBV19 and TRBJ1-2; 7 bases align to TRBD1. J was trimmed by 10 bases and V by 4 bases; bases with no gene match: 15. The CDR3 is 15 residues long. Germline CDR1 LNHDA, CDR2 SQIVND (reference sequence). This CDR3 reads CASSTPGQPARPYTF. The DNA of the CDR3 is TGTGCCAGTAGTACCCCGGGACAGCCAGCACGGCCCTACACCTTC.

This chain links TRBV29-1 with TRBJ2-3; 9 bases are a match to TRBD2. The CDR3 extends over 13 amino acids. Germline CDR1 SQVTM, CDR2 ANQGSEA. Trimming at V came to 6 bases and at J to 9 bases, leaving 10 bases not matched to a gene. The CDR3 DNA reads as TGCAGCGTATTGCGGGAGGGTACATTCACGCAGTATTTT. Translating gives CSVLREGTFTQYF.

V usage is TRBV27 and J usage is TRBJ1-2; 8 nucleotides line up with TRBD1. The V and J ends lost 4 bases and 7 bases, in that order; junction bases with no gene match: 5. Germline-derived CDR1 and CDR2 are MNHEY and SMNVEV (reference sequence). This CDR3 contains 13 residues. Here the CDR3 DNA reads TGTGCCAGCAGTTCGACAGGGGTCTCTGGCTACACCTTC. This gives the protein CASSSTGVSGYTF.

Here the CDR3 reads CAWSGGVINEQFF. The CDR3 DNA reads TGTGCCTGGAGCGGGGGGGTGATCAATGAGCAGTTCTTC. The genes are TRBV30 and TRBJ2-1, with 8 nucleotides matching TRBD2. The J segment lost 6 bases and the V segment lost 3 bases, leaving 4 bases of the junction unmatched. Germline CDR1 and CDR2: GTSNPN and SVGIG (reference sequence). There are 13 residues in the CDR3.